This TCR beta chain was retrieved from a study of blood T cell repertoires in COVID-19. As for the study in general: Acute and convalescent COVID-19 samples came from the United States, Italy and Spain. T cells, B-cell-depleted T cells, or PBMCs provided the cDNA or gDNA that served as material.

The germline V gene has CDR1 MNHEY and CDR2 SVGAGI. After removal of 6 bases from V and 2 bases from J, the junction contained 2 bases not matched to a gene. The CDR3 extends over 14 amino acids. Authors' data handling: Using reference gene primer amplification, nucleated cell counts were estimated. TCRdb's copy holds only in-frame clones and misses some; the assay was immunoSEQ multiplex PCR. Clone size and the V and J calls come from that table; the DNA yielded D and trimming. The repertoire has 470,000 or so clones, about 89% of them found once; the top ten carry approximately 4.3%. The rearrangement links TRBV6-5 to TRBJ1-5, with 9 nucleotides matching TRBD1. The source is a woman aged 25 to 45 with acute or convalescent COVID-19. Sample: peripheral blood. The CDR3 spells CASRGQGRNQPQHF. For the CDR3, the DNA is TGTGCCAGCAGAGGACAGGGGCGCAATCAGCCCCAGCATTTT.